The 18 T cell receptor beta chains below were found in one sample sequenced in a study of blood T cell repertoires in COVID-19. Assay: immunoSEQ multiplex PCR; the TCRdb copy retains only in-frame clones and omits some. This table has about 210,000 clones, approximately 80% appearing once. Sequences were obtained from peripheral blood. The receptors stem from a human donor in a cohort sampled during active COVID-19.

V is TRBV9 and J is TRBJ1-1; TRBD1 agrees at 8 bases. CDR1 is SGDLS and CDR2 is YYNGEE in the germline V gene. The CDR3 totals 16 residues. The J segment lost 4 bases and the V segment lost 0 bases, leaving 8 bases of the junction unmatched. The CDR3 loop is CASSVDGQGAGTEAFF. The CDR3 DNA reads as TGTGCCAGCAGCGTAGATGGTCAGGGGGCAGGCACTGAAGCTTTCTTT.

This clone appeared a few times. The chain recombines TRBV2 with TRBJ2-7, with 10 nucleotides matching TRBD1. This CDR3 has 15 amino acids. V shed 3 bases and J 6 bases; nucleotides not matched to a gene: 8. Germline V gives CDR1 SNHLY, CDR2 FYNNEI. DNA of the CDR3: TGTGCCAGCAGTGAGACAGGGGGCTCTCGGGCCGAGCAGTACTTC. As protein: CASSETGGSRAEQYF.

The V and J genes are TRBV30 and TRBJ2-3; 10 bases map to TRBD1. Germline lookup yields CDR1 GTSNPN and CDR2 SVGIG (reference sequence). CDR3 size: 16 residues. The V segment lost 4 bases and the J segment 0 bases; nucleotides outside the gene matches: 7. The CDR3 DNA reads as TGTGCCTGGAAAAAGCCGGGACAGGGGAGCACAGATACGCAGTATTTT. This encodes CAWKKPGQGSTDTQYF.

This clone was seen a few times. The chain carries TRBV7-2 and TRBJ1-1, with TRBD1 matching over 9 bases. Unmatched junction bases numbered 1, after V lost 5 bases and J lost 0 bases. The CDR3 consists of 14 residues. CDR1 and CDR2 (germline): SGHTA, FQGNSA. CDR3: CASSRDRVNTEAFF. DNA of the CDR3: TGTGCCAGCAGCCGGGACAGGGTGAACACTGAAGCTTTCTTT.

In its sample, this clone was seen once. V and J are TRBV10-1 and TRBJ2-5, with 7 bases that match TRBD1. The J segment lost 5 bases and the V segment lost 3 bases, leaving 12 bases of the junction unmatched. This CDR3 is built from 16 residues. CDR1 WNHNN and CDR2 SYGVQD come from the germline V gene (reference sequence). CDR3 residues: CASSELRDSRTETQYF. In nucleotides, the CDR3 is TGCGCCAGCAGTGAATTGAGGGACAGTAGAACCGAGACCCAGTACTTC.

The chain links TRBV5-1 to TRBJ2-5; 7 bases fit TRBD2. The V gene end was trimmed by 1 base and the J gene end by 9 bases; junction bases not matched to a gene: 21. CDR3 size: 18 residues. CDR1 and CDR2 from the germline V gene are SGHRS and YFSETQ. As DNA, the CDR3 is TGCGCCAGCAGCTTGAACGGGATAGGACTAGACGGAGGTGAGGCCCAGTACTTC. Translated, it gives CASSLNGIGLDGGEAQYF.

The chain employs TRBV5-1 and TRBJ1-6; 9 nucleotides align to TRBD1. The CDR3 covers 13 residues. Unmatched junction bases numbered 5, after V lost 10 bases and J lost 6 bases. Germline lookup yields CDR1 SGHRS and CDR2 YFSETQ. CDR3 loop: CASRQGVNSPLHF. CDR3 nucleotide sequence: TGCGCCTCCCGACAGGGGGTTAATTCACCCCTCCACTTT. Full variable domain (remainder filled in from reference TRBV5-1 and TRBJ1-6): KAGVTQTPRYLIKTRGQQVTLSCSPISGHRSVSWYQQTPGQGLQFLFEYFSETQRNKGNFPGRFSGRQFSNSRSEMNVSTLELGDSALYLCASRQGVNSPLHFGNGTRLTVT.

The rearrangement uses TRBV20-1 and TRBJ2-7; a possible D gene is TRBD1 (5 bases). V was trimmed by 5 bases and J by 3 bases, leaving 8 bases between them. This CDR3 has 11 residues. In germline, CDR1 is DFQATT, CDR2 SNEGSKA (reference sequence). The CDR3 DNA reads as TGCAGTGCTCATCAGGGCTACGAGCAGTACTTC. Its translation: CSAHQGYEQYF.

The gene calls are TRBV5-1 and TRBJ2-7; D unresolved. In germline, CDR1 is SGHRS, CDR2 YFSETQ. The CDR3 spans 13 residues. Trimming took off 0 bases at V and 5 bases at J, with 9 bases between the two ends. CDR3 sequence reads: CASSLAGLNEQYF. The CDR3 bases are TGCGCCAGCAGCTTGGCTGGGCTAAACGAGCAGTACTTC.

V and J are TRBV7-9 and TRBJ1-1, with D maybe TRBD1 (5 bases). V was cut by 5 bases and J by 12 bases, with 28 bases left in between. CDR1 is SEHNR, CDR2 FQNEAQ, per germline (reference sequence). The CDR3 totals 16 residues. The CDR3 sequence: CASSLDLGGGTQLSFF. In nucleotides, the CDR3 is TGTGCCAGCAGCCTAGACCTTGGGGGAGGGACTCAATTGTCTTTCTTT.

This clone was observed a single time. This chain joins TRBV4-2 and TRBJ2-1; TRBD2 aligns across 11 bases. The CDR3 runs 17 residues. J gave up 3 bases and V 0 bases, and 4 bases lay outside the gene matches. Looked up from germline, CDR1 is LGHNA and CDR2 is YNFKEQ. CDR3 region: CASSQDLAGGFYNEQFF. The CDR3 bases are TGTGCCAGCAGCCAAGATCTAGCGGGGGGTTTCTACAATGAGCAGTTCTTC.

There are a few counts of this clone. CDR3 nucleotides: TGTGCCAGCAGCTTAGAGGACAGTAACAATTCACCCCTCCACTTT. Its protein is CASSLEDSNNSPLHF. The gene calls are TRBV11-2 and TRBJ1-6; possible D gene TRBD1, 6 bases. CDR3 length equals 15 residues. The germline V gene encodes CDR1 SGHAT and CDR2 FQNNGV. Trimming removed 0 bases at V and 7 bases at J, with 10 bases between.

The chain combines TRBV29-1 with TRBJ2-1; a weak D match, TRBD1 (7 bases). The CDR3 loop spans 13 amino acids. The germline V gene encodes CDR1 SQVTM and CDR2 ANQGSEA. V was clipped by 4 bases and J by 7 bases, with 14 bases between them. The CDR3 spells CSVGRGQVNEQFF. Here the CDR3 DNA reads TGCAGCGTTGGGAGGGGGCAGGTGAATGAGCAGTTCTTC.

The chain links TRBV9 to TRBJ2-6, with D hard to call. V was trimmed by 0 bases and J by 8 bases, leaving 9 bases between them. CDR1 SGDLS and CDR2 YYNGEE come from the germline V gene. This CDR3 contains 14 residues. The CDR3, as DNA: TGTGCCAGCAGCGTAGACGCAAACTCCAACGTCCTGACTTTC. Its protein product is CASSVDANSNVLTF.

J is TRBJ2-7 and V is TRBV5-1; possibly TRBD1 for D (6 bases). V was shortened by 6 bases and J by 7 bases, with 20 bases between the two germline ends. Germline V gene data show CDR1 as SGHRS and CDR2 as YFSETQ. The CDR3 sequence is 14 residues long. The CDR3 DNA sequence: TGCGCCAGCACGAATGTGGTGGGGGCGAGGGAGCAGTACTTC. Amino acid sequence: CASTNVVGAREQYF.

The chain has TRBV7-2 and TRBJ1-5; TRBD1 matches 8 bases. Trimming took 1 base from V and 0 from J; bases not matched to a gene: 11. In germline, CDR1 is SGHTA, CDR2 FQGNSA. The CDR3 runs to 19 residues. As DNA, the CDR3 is TGTGCCAGCAGCTTAGATGTCACAGGGGGGGAAGTTAGCAATCAGCCCCAGCATTTT. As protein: CASSLDVTGGEVSNQPQHF.

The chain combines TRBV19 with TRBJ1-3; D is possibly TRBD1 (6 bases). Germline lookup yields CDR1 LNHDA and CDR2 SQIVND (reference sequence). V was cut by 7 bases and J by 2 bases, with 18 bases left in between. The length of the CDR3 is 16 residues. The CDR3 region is CASTPDTGFTGNTIYF. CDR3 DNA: TGTGCCAGTACTCCCGATACAGGGTTCACTGGAAACACCATATATTTT.

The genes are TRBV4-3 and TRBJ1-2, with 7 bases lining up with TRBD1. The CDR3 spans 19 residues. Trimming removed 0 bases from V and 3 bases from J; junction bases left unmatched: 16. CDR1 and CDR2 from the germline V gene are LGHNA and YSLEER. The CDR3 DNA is TGCGCCAGCAGCCAAGATCTGGTACAGGGTACAGGGGTTTACTATGGCTACACCTTC. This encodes CASSQDLVQGTGVYYGYTF.